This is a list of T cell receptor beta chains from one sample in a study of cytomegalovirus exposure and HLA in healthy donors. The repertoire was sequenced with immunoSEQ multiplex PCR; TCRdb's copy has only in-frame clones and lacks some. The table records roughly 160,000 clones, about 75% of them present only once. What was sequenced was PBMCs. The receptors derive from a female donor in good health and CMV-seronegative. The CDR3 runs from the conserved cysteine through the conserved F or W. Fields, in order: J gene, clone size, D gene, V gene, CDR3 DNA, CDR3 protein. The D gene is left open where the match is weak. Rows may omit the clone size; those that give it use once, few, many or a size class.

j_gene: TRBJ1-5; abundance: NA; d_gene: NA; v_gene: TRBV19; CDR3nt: TGTGCCAGTCGGCCGGACTTACTCAATCAGCCCCAGCATTTT; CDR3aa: CASRPDLLNQPQHF
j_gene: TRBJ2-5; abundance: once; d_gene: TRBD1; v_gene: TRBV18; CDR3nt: TGTGCCAGCTCACATTTGGGGACAGGGGCGGTGAAAGAGACCCAGTACTTC; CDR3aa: CASSHLGTGAVKETQYF
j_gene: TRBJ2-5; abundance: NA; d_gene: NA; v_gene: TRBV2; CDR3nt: TGTGCCAGCACCTATTTGGAAGAGACCCAGTACTTC; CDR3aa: CASTYLEETQYF
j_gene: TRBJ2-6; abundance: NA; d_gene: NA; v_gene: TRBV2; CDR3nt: TGTGCCAGTCGCCTTCAGGGTTCAGGGGCCAACGGCCTGACTTTC; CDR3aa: CASRLQGSGANGLTF
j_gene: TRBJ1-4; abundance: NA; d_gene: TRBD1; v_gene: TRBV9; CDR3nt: TGTGCCAGCAGCGTAACCGGGACAGGGGCGGAAAAACTGTTTTTT; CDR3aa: CASSVTGTGAEKLFF
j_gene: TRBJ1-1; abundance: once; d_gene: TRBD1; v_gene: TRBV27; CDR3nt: TGTGCCACCCGGACAGGAAACACTGAAGCTTTCTTT; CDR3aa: CATRTGNTEAFF
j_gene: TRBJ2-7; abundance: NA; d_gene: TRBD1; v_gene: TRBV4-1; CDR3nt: TGCGCCAGCAGCCAGACCCCAGGGGGAAAATCCTACGAGCAGTACTTC; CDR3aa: CASSQTPGGKSYEQYF
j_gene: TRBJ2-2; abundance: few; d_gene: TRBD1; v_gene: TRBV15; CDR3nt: TGTGCCACCAGCTCGACAGGGGGCTATCAGGAGCTGTTTTTT; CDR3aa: CATSSTGGYQELFF
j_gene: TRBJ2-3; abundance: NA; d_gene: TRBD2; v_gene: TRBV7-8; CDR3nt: TGTGCCAGCAGCTTACTAGGGACTAGCGCAACAGATACGCAGTATTTT; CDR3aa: CASSLLGTSATDTQYF
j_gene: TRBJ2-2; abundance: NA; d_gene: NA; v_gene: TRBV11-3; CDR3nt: TGTGCCAGCAGCTTAGAGCGTAACACCGGGGAGCTGTTTTTT; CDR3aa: CASSLERNTGELFF
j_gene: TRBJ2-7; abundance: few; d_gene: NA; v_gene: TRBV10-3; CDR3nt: TGTGCCATCAGGAGAGGGCTGGGAGCCTACGAGCAGTACTTC; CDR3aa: CAIRRGLGAYEQYF
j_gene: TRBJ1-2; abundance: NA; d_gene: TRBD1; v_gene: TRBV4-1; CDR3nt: TGCGCCAGCAGCCAAGATCGGGACAGGGAGGACTATGGCTACACCTTC; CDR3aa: CASSQDRDREDYGYTF
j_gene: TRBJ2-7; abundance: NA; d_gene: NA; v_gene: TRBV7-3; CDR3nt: TGTGCCAGCAGCTTAAACGAGGGCTCCTACGAGCAGTACTTC; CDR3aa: CASSLNEGSYEQYF
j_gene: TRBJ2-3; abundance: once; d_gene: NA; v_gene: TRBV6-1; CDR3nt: TGTGCCAGCAAGGTGGGGCCTGGCACAGATACGCAGTATTTT; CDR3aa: CASKVGPGTDTQYF
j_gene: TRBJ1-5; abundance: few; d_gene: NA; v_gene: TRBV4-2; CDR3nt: TGTGCCAGCAGCCAAGAACCGGGGGATCAGCCCCAGCATTTT; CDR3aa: CASSQEPGDQPQHF
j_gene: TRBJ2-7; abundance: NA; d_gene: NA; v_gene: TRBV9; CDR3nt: TGTGCCAGCAGCGTAGTTCCTTCCTACGAGCAGTACTTC; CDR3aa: CASSVVPSYEQYF
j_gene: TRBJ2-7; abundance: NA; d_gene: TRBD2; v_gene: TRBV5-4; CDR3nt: TGTGCCAGCCGTCCGGGGGGAAGCTCCTACGAGCAGTACTTC; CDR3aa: CASRPGGSSYEQYF
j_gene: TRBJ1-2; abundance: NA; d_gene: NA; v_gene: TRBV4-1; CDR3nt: TGCGCCAGCAGCCAAGGCGAAGTATTCGGGGGTAACTATGGCTACACCTTC; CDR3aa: CASSQGEVFGGNYGYTF
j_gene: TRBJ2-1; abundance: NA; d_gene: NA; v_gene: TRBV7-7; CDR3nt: TGTGCTAGCAGCCCCTCCGCAGGGGTAACTGAGCAGTTCTTC; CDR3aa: CASSPSAGVTEQFF
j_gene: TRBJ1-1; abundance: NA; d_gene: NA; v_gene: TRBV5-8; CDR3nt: TGTGCCAGCAGCTTAGTCGGGAACATGAACACTGAAGCTTTCTTT; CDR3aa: CASSLVGNMNTEAFF
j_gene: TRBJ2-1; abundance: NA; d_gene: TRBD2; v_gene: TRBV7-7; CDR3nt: TGTGCTAGCAGCACGGGACTAGCGGGCAATGAGCAGTTCTTC; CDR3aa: CASSTGLAGNEQFF
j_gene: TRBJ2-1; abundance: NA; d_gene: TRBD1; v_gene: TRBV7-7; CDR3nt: TGTGCTAGCAGCTGGGGGACAGGCAATGAGCAGTTCTTC; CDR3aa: CASSWGTGNEQFF
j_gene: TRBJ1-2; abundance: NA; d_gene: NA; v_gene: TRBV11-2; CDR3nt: TGTGCCAGCAGCTTAGATCGCGGGACTTATAGTGGAGGCTACACCTTC; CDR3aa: CASSLDRGTYSGGYTF
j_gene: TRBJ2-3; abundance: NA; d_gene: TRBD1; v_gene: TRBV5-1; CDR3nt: TGCGCCAGCAGCTTTGAGGGGGCGGTTTTCAGGCCAGATACGCAGTATTTT; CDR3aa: CASSFEGAVFRPDTQYF
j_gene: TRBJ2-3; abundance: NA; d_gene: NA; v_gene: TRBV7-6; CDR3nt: TGTGCCAGCAGCTCCCGCGGCCTAGATACGCAGTATTTT; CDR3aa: CASSSRGLDTQYF
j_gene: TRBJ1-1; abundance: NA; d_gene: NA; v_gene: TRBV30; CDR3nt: TGTGCCTGGAGTTCCAGGGGAGACACTGAAGCTTTCTTT; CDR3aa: CAWSSRGDTEAFF
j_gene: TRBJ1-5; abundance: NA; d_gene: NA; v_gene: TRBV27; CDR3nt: TGTGCCACCACACCCAGGGCTGGTTGGAGCAATCAGCCCCAGCATTTT; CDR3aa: CATTPRAGWSNQPQHF
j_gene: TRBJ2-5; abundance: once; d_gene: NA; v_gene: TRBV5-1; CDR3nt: TGCGCCAGCAGCCGCCAAGAGACCCAGTACTTC; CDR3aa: CASSRQETQYF
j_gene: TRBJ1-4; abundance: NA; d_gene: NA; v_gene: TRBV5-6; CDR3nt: TGTGCCAGCAGCCTTAGGTCGGGAACTAATGAAAAACTGTTTTTT; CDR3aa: CASSLRSGTNEKLFF
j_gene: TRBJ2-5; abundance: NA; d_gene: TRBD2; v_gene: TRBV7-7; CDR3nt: TGTGCTAGCAGCTTAGGGCGAGCGGGGGTGGAGACCCAGTACTTC; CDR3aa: CASSLGRAGVETQYF
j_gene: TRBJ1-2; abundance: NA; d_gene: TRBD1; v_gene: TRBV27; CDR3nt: TGTGCCAGCAGAACAGGGGGTTATGGCTACACCTTC; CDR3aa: CASRTGGYGYTF
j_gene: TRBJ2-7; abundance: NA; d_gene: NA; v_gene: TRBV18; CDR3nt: TGTGCCAGCTCACCCGCGGACAGACCCCACGAGCAGTACTTC; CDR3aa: CASSPADRPHEQYF
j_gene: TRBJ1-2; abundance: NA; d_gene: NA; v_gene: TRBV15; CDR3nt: TGTGCCACCAGCAGGACGGGGGTGATGGACTATGGCTACACCTTC; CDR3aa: CATSRTGVMDYGYTF
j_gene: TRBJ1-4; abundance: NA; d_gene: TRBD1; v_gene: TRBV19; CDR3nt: TGTGCCAGTAGTATCACCGACAGGGGGGGAAAACTGTTTTTT; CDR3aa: CASSITDRGGKLFF
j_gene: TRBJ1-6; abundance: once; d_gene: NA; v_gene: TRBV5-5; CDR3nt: TGTGCCAGCAGCTCTGGTCAGGGAGGTAATTCACCCCTCCACTTT; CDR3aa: CASSSGQGGNSPLHF
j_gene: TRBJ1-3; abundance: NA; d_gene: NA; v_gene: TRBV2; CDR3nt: TGTGCCAGCAGTGAAAACTACTCTGGAAACACCATATATTTT; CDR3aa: CASSENYSGNTIYF
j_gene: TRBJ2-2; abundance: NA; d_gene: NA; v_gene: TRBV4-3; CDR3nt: TGCGCCAGCAGCCAGAGCCACCTTTACCGCACCGGGGAGCTGTTTTTT; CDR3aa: CASSQSHLYRTGELFF
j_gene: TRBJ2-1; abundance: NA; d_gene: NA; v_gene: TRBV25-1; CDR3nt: TGTGCCAGCAGTGAATCTGGGAGAAACTACAATGAGCAGTTCTTC; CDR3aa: CASSESGRNYNEQFF
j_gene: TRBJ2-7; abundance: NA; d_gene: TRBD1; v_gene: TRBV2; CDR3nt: TGTGCCAGCAGCCGTGGAGGGACAGGGGGCACCGGGGAGCAGTACTTC; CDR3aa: CASSRGGTGGTGEQYF
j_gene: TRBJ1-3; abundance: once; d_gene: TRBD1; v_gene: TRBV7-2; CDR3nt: TGTGCCAGCAGCTCGGGACAGACTAACACCATATATTTT; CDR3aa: CASSSGQTNTIYF
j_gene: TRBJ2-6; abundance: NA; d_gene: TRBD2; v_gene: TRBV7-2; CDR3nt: TGTGCCAGCAGCTTCAGACTAGCGGGGGGCCCTGGGGCCAACGTCCTGACTTTC; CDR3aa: CASSFRLAGGPGANVLTF